The source of this T cell receptor (beta chain) is a study of T-cell reconstitution after alpha-beta-depleted transplantation in children. Unique molecular identifiers were incorporated during preparation of the TCRbeta library. TCRdb passed the PCR reads through MiXCR, listing each CDR3 protein once. Of hundreds of thousands of distinct CDR3 sequences in the sample, about an eighth were seen once. The CDR3 length is 15 residues. V lost 2 bases, J lost 7 bases, and 7 bases stayed unmatched. Germline V gives CDR1 MNHEY, CDR2 SVGAGI. This clonotype was counted ten times or more. What it recognizes is unknown. Notes on the study in general: About two months after transplant, alpha-beta T cells reportedly came from several hundred expanded graft clones. It was newly produced T cells that mostly accounted for T-cell counts and diversity one year after transplant.

This sequence joins TRBV6-5 and TRBJ2-1; 8 nucleotides align to TRBD1. The clonotype originates from a girl aged 2 to 10 with congenital amegakaryocytic thrombocytopenia, due to receive a stem cell transplant. The sample here was PBMCs, taken before TCRalphabeta/CD19-depleted stem cell transplant. CDR3 protein: CASSYLTGVRNEQFF. Here the CDR3 DNA reads TGTGCCAGCAGTTACCTGACAGGGGTCCGGAATGAGCAGTTCTTC.